One and the same sample provided the 14 T cell receptor beta chains below, sequenced in a study of cytomegalovirus exposure and HLA in healthy donors. The PCR made use of 60 Vbeta and 13 Jbeta primers. Here immunoSEQ multiplex PCR was the method, and the copy in TCRdb shows in-frame clones only, minus some. In all, the sample yields more than 100,000 clones. The source material was PBMCs. Receptor source: a woman between 40 and 55 years old in good health and CMV-seronegative.

This sequence joins TRBV19 and TRBJ1-4; D is possibly TRBD1 (6 bases). Germline CDR1 and CDR2: LNHDA and SQIVND (reference sequence). Trimming cost V 5 bases and J 3 bases, with 10 bases left between them. The CDR3 contains 14 residues. In nucleotides, the CDR3 is TGTGCCAGTAGTGTTACAGGGTCTAATGAAAAACTGTTTTTT. It specifies CASSVTGSNEKLFF.

The V and J genes are TRBV27 and TRBJ2-7; tentative D call: TRBD2 (5 bases). V was trimmed by 8 bases and J by 2 bases, leaving 13 bases between them. From germline, CDR1 is MNHEY and CDR2 SMNVEV (reference sequence). The CDR3 loop spans 13 amino acids. The CDR3 DNA reads as TGTGCCAGCCTTTTCCCGGAGGCCTACGAGCAGTACGTC. Encoded protein: CASLFPEAYEQYV.

The chain carries TRBV7-3 and TRBJ2-1; 8 nucleotides agree with TRBD2. The CDR3 runs to 13 residues. V lost 5 bases and J lost 6; bases outside the gene matches: 3. Germline V CDR1 and CDR2: SGHTA, FQGTGA. The CDR3 region is CASSPGLGNEQFF. CDR3 nucleotides: TGTGCCAGCAGCCCGGGACTAGGCAATGAGCAGTTCTTC.

V gene TRBV6-6 combines with J gene TRBJ1-5, with D perhaps matching TRBD1 (6 bases). The germline V and J ends were trimmed by 8 bases and 0 bases, with 11 bases remaining between them. The CDR3 extends over 14 amino acids. The germline V gene has CDR1 MNHNY and CDR2 SVGAGI (reference sequence). The CDR3 DNA reads TGTGCCAGCGGGACACCTTATAGCAATCAGCCCCAGCATTTT. It is translated as CASGTPYSNQPQHF.

J is TRBJ2-2 and V is TRBV5-1; possibly TRBD2 for D (5 bases). The CDR3 loop spans 17 amino acids. With 0 bases removed from V and 5 bases from J, the gap between germline ends came to 17 bases. Germline-derived CDR1 and CDR2 are SGHRS and YFSETQ. As DNA, the CDR3 is TGCGCCAGCAGCTTGGCATCGGGGTCGGGGATGACCGGGGAGCTGTTTTTT. It specifies CASSLASGSGMTGELFF.

The genes are TRBV7-3 and TRBJ1-2; TRBD1 aligns across 8 bases. CDR3 length equals 14 residues. Germline values: CDR1 SGHTA, CDR2 FQGTGA. V shed 3 bases, J shed 5 bases, and the junction held 5 bases outside the gene matches. CDR3 amino acids: CASSLTGDGYGYTF. As DNA, the CDR3 is TGTGCCAGCAGCTTGACAGGGGATGGATATGGCTACACCTTC.

This chain connects TRBV7-3 to TRBJ2-2; D perhaps matches TRBD2 (6 bases). There are 14 residues in the CDR3. Germline loops: CDR1 SGHTA, CDR2 FQGTGA. Trimming took 5 bases from V and 8 from J, leaving 15 bases between them. The CDR3 spells CASSLGGSTGELFF. Written as DNA, the CDR3 is TGTGCCAGCAGCCTCGGGGGTAGCACGGGGGAGCTGTTTTTT.

This rearrangement joins TRBV11-2 to TRBJ1-1, with TRBD1 as a possible D gene (6 bases). The V end was cut by 5 bases, the J end by 5 bases, with 15 bases between. Looked up from germline, CDR1 is SGHAT and CDR2 is FQNNGV. The CDR3 length is 14 residues. CDR3 DNA: TGTGCCAGCAGCCTGATGAGGGGGAAAACTGAAGCTTTCTTT. Translating it yields CASSLMRGKTEAFF.

The V call is TRBV7-2, the J call TRBJ2-5, with a tentative D call TRBD1 (6 bases). This CDR3 spans 15 amino acids. Per the germline V gene, CDR1 is SGHTA and CDR2 is FQGNSA. V lost 2 bases and J lost 1, with 11 bases in between. The CDR3 DNA reads as TGTGCCAGCAGCTTATCGGCAGGGGTCCAAGAGACCCAGTACTTC. Translating it yields CASSLSAGVQETQYF.

The J gene is TRBJ2-3, the V gene TRBV6-1; 7 nucleotides align to TRBD2. V lost 5 bases, J lost 4 bases, and 6 bases stayed unmatched. In germline, CDR1 is MNHNS, CDR2 SASEGT. This CDR3 region has 14 residues. In DNA form, the CDR3 reads TGTGCCAGCAGTTGGACTAGAGGGGCAGATACGCAGTATTTT. Translation gives CASSWTRGADTQYF.

V is TRBV4-3 and J is TRBJ1-5; 10 bases match TRBD1. Trimming cost V 0 bases and J 5 bases; bases outside gene matches: 7. This CDR3 is built from 17 residues. Germline V gives CDR1 LGHNA, CDR2 YSLEER. This chain's CDR3 is CASSQEPGQGNHQPQHF. The CDR3 DNA sequence: TGCGCCAGCAGCCAAGAGCCGGGACAGGGGAATCATCAGCCCCAGCATTTT.

Turning to this clone: The sample has other DNA sequences that encode this CDR3 too. The chain joins TRBV6-5 to TRBJ1-5; D perhaps matches TRBD1 (5 bases). Per germline, CDR1 MNHEY and CDR2 SVGAGI. The germline V and J ends were trimmed by 0 bases and 4 bases, with 7 bases remaining between them. This CDR3 region has 14 residues. The CDR3 loop is CASSYSGGNQPQHF. CDR3 nucleotide sequence: TGTGCCAGCAGTTACTCGGGGGGAAATCAGCCCCAGCATTTT.

The rearrangement links TRBV28 to TRBJ1-1, with a weak D call TRBD1 (6 bases). Trimming shortened V by 3 bases and J by 0 bases, and 14 bases separated the two germline ends. Germline V gene lookup returns CDR1 MDHEN and CDR2 SYDVKM. CDR3 size: 16 residues. CDR3 sequence (DNA): TGTGCCAGCAGTTTTGAACAGGGCGCTGTGAACACTGAAGCTTTCTTT. Its translation: CASSFEQGAVNTEAFF.

The V gene is TRBV4-2, the J gene TRBJ1-3; the match to TRBD1 covers 12 bases. The V segment lost 3 bases and the J segment 8 bases; nucleotides outside the gene matches: 8. CDR3 length: 16 residues. CDR1 and CDR2 from the germline V gene are LGHNA and YNFKEQ. DNA of the CDR3: TGTGCCAGCAGCCACCCCTTGGGACAGGGGGCGGACACCATATATTTT. Its translation is CASSHPLGQGADTIYF.